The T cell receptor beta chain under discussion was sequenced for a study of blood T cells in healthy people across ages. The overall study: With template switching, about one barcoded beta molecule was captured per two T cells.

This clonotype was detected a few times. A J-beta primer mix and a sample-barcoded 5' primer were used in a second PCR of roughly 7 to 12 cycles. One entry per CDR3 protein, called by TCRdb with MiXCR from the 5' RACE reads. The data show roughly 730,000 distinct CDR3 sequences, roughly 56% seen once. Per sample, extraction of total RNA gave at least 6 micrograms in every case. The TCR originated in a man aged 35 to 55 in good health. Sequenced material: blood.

CDR3 in amino acids: CSARVMGTDTQYF. DNA of the CDR3: TGCAGTGCTAGGGTTATGGGCACAGATACGCAGTATTTT. The J gene is TRBJ2-3, the V gene TRBV20-1; D remains ambiguous. The CDR3 is made up of 13 amino acids. V was trimmed by 3 bases and J by 1 base, leaving 8 bases between them. In germline, CDR1 is DFQATT, CDR2 SNEGSKA (reference sequence).